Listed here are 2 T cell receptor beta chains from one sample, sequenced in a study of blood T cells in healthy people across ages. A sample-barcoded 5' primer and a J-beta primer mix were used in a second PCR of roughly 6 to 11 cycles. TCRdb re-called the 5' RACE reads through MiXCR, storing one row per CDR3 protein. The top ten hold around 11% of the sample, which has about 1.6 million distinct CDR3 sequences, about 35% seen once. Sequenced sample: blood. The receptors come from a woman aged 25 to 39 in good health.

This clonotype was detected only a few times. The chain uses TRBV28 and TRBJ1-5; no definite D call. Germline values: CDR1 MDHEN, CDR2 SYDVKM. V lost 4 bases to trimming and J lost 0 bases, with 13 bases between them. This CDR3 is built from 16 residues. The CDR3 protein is CASSSRTGYSNQPQHF. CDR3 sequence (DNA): TGTGCCAGCAGTTCTCGGACGGGCTATAGCAATCAGCCCCAGCATTTT.

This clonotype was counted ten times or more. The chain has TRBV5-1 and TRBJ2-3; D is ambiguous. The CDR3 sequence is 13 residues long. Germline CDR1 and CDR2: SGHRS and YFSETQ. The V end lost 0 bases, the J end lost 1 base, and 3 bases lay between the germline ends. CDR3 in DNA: TGCGCCAGCAGCTTGGACCGCACAGATACGCAGTATTTT. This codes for CASSLDRTDTQYF.